These 10 T cell receptor beta chains share one sample of origin, sequenced in a study of beta chain features in type 1 diabetes. Every isolated RNA sample was fully reverse transcribed, so sequencing captured expressed TCRB transcripts. Profiled with immunoSEQ multiplex PCR; TCRdb holds only in-frame clones, not every one. The sample carries around 240,000 clones, 9.6% recorded once. Sequenced: naive CD4+ T cells from blood. These receptors all come from a woman between 18 and 29 years old in good health.

This clone was seen a few times. The genes are TRBV9 and TRBJ1-1; TRBD1 matches at 8 bases. Trimming removed 4 bases from V and 5 bases from J; junction bases left unmatched: 4. In germline, CDR1 is SGDLS, CDR2 YYNGEE. This CDR3 comprises 13 residues. The CDR3 nucleotides are TGTGCCAGCAGCCAGGACAGGGTAACTGAAGCTTTCTTT. This gives the protein CASSQDRVTEAFF.

This sequence joins TRBV30 and TRBJ1-2, with TRBD1 matching over 9 bases. The CDR3 has 16 residues. Germline V gives CDR1 GTSNPN, CDR2 SVGIG (reference sequence). Germline trimming cut 0 bases from V and 2 bases from J; bases unmatched to any gene: 7. CDR3 sequence reads: CAWSVPGDRENYGYTF. CDR3 coding DNA: TGTGCCTGGAGTGTACCAGGGGACAGGGAGAACTATGGCTACACCTTC. Full variable domain (remainder filled in from reference TRBV30 and TRBJ1-2): SQTIHQWPATLVQPVGSPLSLECTVEGTSNPNLYWYRQAAGRGLQLLFYSVGIGQISSEVPQNLSASRPQDRQFILSSKKLLLSDSGFYLCAWSVPGDRENYGYTFGSGTRLTVV.

This clone appeared a few times. V and J are TRBV4-2 and TRBJ1-1, with D perhaps matching TRBD1 (5 bases). CDR3 length: 17 residues. The germline V gene encodes CDR1 LGHNA and CDR2 YNFKEQ. The V and J ends lost 4 bases and 3 bases respectively, with 21 bases between them. CDR3 residues: CASSRLDKRGLDTEAFF. The CDR3 nucleotides are TGTGCCAGCAGCCGCTTGGATAAGCGGGGGTTAGACACTGAAGCTTTCTTT.

DNA of the CDR3: TGCGCCAGCAGTTCCGGGACAGTCGGAGTGCAGCCCCAGCATTTT. Its translation is CASSSGTVGVQPQHF. The chain has TRBV10-2 and TRBJ1-5; 7 bases line up with TRBD1. Germline V gene data show CDR1 as WSHSY and CDR2 as SAAADI. The V segment lost 5 bases and the J segment 7 bases; nucleotides outside the gene matches: 11. The CDR3 consists of 15 residues.

This clone was seen only a few times. V gene TRBV15 combines with J gene TRBJ2-7; D call uncertain. Trimming removed 0 bases from V and 6 bases from J, with 12 bases in between. CDR3 length: 14 amino acids. The V gene's germline CDR1 is LNHNV and CDR2 YYDKDF (reference sequence). The CDR3 bases are TGTGCCACCAGCAGAGATTACCCCCTCAGCGAGCAGTACTTC. Its translation is CATSRDYPLSEQYF.

This clone was counted only a few times. V is TRBV4-1 and J is TRBJ1-2; 7 nucleotides align to TRBD1. Germline V gene sequence: CDR1 MGHRA, CDR2 YSYEKL. The V and J ends lost 3 bases and 3 bases, in that order; junction bases with no gene match: 10. This CDR3 is built from 16 residues. CDR3 residues: CASSHAVVRGDYGYTF. DNA of the CDR3: TGCGCCAGCAGCCACGCGGTTGTCAGGGGGGACTATGGCTACACCTTC.

The V gene is TRBV19, the J gene TRBJ2-2; 9 positions match TRBD1. Trimming took 0 bases from V and 6 from J; bases not matched to a gene: 8. CDR1 LNHDA and CDR2 SQIVND come from the germline V gene (reference sequence). The CDR3 spans 17 residues. The CDR3 nucleotides are TGTGCCAGTAGTATAGATCGGGACAGGGTGAGATCCGGGGAGCTGTTTTTT. The encoded protein is CASSIDRDRVRSGELFF.

This chain links TRBV5-1 with TRBJ2-2, with D possibly being TRBD2 (5 bases). This CDR3 spans 16 amino acids. CDR1 is SGHRS and CDR2 is YFSETQ in the germline V gene. Trimming took off 0 bases at V and 2 bases at J, with 11 bases between the two ends. The chain's CDR3 is CASSLVIALNTGELFF. CDR3 in DNA: TGCGCCAGCAGCTTGGTTATAGCGCTCAACACCGGGGAGCTGTTTTTT.

This clone was counted a few times. The chain has TRBV30 and TRBJ1-3; D is ambiguous. The CDR3 totals 11 residues. Trimming pared 4 bases from V and 4 bases from J, leaving 5 bases between. Germline V gene data show CDR1 as GTSNPN and CDR2 as SVGIG (reference sequence). In DNA, the CDR3 is TGTGCCTGGACGTTAGGAAACACCATATATTTT. It encodes CAWTLGNTIYF.

The table lists this clone with a few counts. The chain links TRBV5-5 to TRBJ2-1; D ambiguous. The length of the CDR3 is 14 residues. Looked up from germline, CDR1 is SGHKS and CDR2 is YYEKEE (reference sequence). V was trimmed by 0 bases and J by 0 bases, leaving 4 bases between them. Here the CDR3 DNA reads TGTGCCAGCAGCTTGGCCAGCTCCTACAATGAGCAGTTCTTC. Translation gives CASSLASSYNEQFF.